This T cell receptor beta chain was sequenced for a study of blood T cell repertoires in COVID-19. Germline CDR1 is SGHDT and CDR2 is YYEEEE. This CDR3 is built from 16 residues. V lost 4 bases and J lost 3; bases outside the gene matches: 11. Generated by immunoSEQ multiplex PCR, the TCRdb table keeps only in-frame clones and is missing some. The repertoire holds fewer than 200,000 clones, with about 89% as singletons. In this sample, this clone turned up once. Material for sequencing was peripheral blood. The sequence was collected from a man in his forties or fifties with active or convalescent COVID-19. The V gene is TRBV5-6, the J gene TRBJ1-2; 8 bases align to TRBD1. Here the CDR3 reads CASSMGTGARDYGYTF. The CDR3 DNA is TGTGCCAGCAGCATGGGGACAGGAGCAAGGGACTATGGCTACACCTTC.